These T cell receptor beta chains were read from a single sample in a study of T cell responses to AZD1222 COVID-19 vaccine. Assay used: immunoSEQ multiplex PCR; TCRdb lists only in-frame clones, some missing. Of 95,000 to 100,000 clones listed, around 84% are singletons. The sample consisted of peripheral blood, taken 28 days after the second AZD1222 dose. The receptors were gathered from an adult who received the AZD1222 COVID-19 vaccine. Both conserved end residues are part of each CDR3. The order of the fields is clone size, J gene, D gene, V gene, CDR3 DNA, CDR3 protein. D genes are given only for firm matches. Some rows mark clone size as missing; the rest say once, few, many or name a class of expanded clone.

>-|TRBJ1-1|-|TRBV29-1
TGCAGCGCAATCTTGGGGGACACTGAAGCTTTCTTT
CSAILGDTEAFF
>-|TRBJ2-2|TRBD2|TRBV5-5
TGTGCCAGCAGCCTGGGACGTGTCGGGAGGGCTTTAAACACCGGGGAGCTGTTTTTT
CASSLGRVGRALNTGELFF
>-|TRBJ1-1|-|TRBV29-1
TGCAGCGTTGAAGGGGTCACGAGGACTGAAGCTTTCTTT
CSVEGVTRTEAFF
>-|TRBJ1-2|-|TRBV12-3/TRBV12-4
TGTGCCAGCAGTTCACAGGGATCGTATGGCTACACCTTC
CASSSQGSYGYTF
>-|TRBJ1-5|-|TRBV18
TGTGCCAGCTCACCAGACAAAAATCAGCCCCAGCATTTT
CASSPDKNQPQHF
>-|TRBJ2-7|TRBD1|TRBV13
TGTGCCAGCAGCTTTGGACAGGGAACCGAGCAGTACTTC
CASSFGQGTEQYF
>few|TRBJ1-2|-|TRBV5-6
TGTGCCAGCAGCTTGGGAAGTGTGTCCTCTAACTATGGCTACACCTTC
CASSLGSVSSNYGYTF
>-|TRBJ1-6|-|TRBV3-1/TRBV3-2
TGTGCCAGCAGCCACCAGCCAGCCGGATTTAGAGATTCACCCCTCCACTTT
CASSHQPAGFRDSPLHF
>once|TRBJ1-6|-|TRBV4-1
TGCGCCAGCAGCCAAGATCGGGTGAGGGGAGAGGATCTCCACTTT
CASSQDRVRGEDLHF
>-|TRBJ1-1|-|TRBV12-5
TGTGCTAGTGGTTTGGCAGGGAAGGGTAACGACACTGAAGCTTTCTTT
CASGLAGKGNDTEAFF
>few|TRBJ2-7|TRBD2|TRBV4-3
TGCGCCAGCAGGCCCGGGACTAGCGGGAGGGCCGAGCAGTACTTC
CASRPGTSGRAEQYF
>once|TRBJ2-1|TRBD2|TRBV24-1
TGTGCCACCAGCCGGTGGGCGGGAGGGTTTATGGATGAGCAGTTCTTC
CATSRWAGGFMDEQFF
>-|TRBJ1-1|-|TRBV7-8
TGTGCCAGCAGCTTAACTCTCTGGAGCACTGAAGCTTTCTTT
CASSLTLWSTEAFF
>few|TRBJ2-7|TRBD1|TRBV12-3/TRBV12-4
TGTGCCAGCAGGGATACAGGGGGGTCCGAGCAGTACTTC
CASRDTGGSEQYF
>once|TRBJ1-2|-|TRBV3-1/TRBV3-2
TGTGCCAGCAGCCCACGGACGGCGTATGGCTACACCTTC
CASSPRTAYGYTF
>-|TRBJ2-3|-|TRBV5-1
TGCGCCAGCAGCAAACAGCCTAGCACAGATACGCAGTATTTT
CASSKQPSTDTQYF
>-|TRBJ1-2|TRBD1|TRBV6-5
TGTGCCAGCAGTTCCCTCGGGGCAGGGGGCTATGGCTACACCTTC
CASSSLGAGGYGYTF
>-|TRBJ2-1|TRBD2|TRBV18
TGTGCCAGCTCACCCTCCTTAGCGGGACGCTCCTACAATGAGCAGTTCTTC
CASSPSLAGRSYNEQFF
>once|TRBJ2-6|-|TRBV13
TGTGCCAGCAGCCCACTGACAACTGGGGCCAACGTCCTGACTTTC
CASSPLTTGANVLTF
>once|TRBJ2-7|-|TRBV19
TGTGCCAGTAGTTCCAACATCTACGAGCAGTACTTC
CASSSNIYEQYF
>-|TRBJ1-6|TRBD1|TRBV27
TGTGCCAGTGGACAGGCAGTTTTCGGAAATTCACCCCTCCACTTT
CASGQAVFGNSPLHF
>few|TRBJ2-7|TRBD2|TRBV19
TGTGCCAGTAGTATAGATGCCCCCGGGGGACTAGAGTCCCGCGAGCAGTACTTC
CASSIDAPGGLESREQYF
>-|TRBJ1-1|TRBD1|TRBV5-1
TGCGCCAGCAGCTTGGCTGGACAGGAGACTGAAGCTTTCTTT
CASSLAGQETEAFF
>-|TRBJ2-5|-|TRBV27
TGTGCCAGCAGCCAAGGACCCCGAGAGTACTTC
CASSQGPREYF
>-|TRBJ2-3|TRBD2|TRBV9
TGTGCCAGCAGCGTCCTAGCGGGGGGGCAGGATACGCAGTATTTT
CASSVLAGGQDTQYF
>-|TRBJ1-5|TRBD1|TRBV13
TGTGCCAGCAGCTACAGGGGTGGTGGGCCCCAGCATTTT
CASSYRGGGPQHF
>-|TRBJ2-7|TRBD2|TRBV6-1
TGTGCCAGCAGTAAGGGCGGGGGGGGATACGAGCAGTACTTC
CASSKGGGGYEQYF
>-|TRBJ1-1|-|TRBV20-1
TGCAGTGCTAGTTTCAAGCTGAACACTGAAGCTTTCTTT
CSASFKLNTEAFF
>-|TRBJ1-2|-|TRBV11-3
TGTGCCAGCAGTCCAGGGTTTCACTATGGCTACACCTTC
CASSPGFHYGYTF
>once|TRBJ2-5|-|TRBV6-6
TGTGCCAGCAGTGGGGAGACCCAGTACTTC
CASSGETQYF
>-|TRBJ2-1|-|TRBV7-2
TGTGCCAGCAGCCCCCGGGACGGGATAATGGATGAGCAGTTCTTC
CASSPRDGIMDEQFF
>-|TRBJ1-5|-|TRBV9
TGTGCCAGCAGCGGAGACCCGAATACAGGTAACAATCAGCCCCAGCATTTT
CASSGDPNTGNNQPQHF
>-|TRBJ1-5|TRBD1|TRBV27
TGTGCCAGCAGTCTGGGCCAGGGGGGTCAGCCCCAGCATTTT
CASSLGQGGQPQHF
>-|TRBJ2-7|-|TRBV25-1
TGTGCCAGCAGTGAATCCAGGTACGAGCAGTACTTC
CASSESRYEQYF
>once|TRBJ1-1|TRBD1|TRBV19
TGTGCCAGTACCCGGGACAGGGGGCAAGGTGGAGCTTTCTTT
CASTRDRGQGGAFF
>few|TRBJ2-7|-|TRBV4-1
TGCGCCAGCAGCCAAGATGATGAGGGTACTTACGAGCAGTACTTC
CASSQDDEGTYEQYF
>-|TRBJ2-7|TRBD1|TRBV5-1
TGCGCCAGCAGCTTGGCCGGGACAGGGGGCGACGAGCAGTACTTC
CASSLAGTGGDEQYF
>-|TRBJ2-6|TRBD2|TRBV5-1
TGCCCCAGCAGCGGGGGGGGACCGGGACAGGTTAGCACTGGGGCCAACGTCCTGACTTTC
CPSSGGGPGQVSTGANVLTF
>-|TRBJ2-7|-|TRBV6-2/TRBV6-3
TGTGCCAGCAGTCCGCGGCGGACAGCCGAGCAGTACTTC
CASSPRRTAEQYF
>-|TRBJ1-1|TRBD1|TRBV25-1
TGTGCCAGCACCCCGACCGGGACAGAGAACACTGAAGCTTTCTTT
CASTPTGTENTEAFF